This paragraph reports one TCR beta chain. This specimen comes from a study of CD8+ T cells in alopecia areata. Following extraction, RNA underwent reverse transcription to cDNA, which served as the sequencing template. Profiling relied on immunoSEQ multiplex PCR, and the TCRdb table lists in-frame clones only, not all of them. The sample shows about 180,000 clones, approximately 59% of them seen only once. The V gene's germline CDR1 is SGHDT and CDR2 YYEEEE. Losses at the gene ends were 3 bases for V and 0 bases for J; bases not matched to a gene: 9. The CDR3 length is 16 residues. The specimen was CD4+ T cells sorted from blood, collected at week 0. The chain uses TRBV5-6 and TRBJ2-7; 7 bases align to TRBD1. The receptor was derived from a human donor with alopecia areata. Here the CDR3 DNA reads TGTGCCAGCAGCTCGACCGGGGACAGCAACTCCTACGAGCAGTACTTC. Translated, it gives CASSSTGDSNSYEQYF.